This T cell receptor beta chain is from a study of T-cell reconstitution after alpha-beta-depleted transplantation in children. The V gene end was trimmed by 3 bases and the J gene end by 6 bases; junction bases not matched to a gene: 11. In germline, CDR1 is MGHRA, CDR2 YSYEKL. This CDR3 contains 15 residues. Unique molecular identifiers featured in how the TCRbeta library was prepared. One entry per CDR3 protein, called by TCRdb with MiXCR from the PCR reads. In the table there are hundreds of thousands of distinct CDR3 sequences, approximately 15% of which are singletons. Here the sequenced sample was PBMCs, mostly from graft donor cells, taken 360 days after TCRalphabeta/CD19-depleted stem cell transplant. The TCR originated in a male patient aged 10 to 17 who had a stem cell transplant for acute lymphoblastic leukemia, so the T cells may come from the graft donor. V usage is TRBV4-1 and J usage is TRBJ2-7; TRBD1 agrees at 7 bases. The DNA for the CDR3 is TGCGCCAGCAGCCACCCGGACAGGCTAACGGGCGAGCAGTACTTC. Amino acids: CASSHPDRLTGEQYF.